This T cell receptor beta chain was captured by sequencing in a study of blood T cell repertoires in COVID-19. Study background: In each case, the material was cDNA or gDNA derived from T cells, B-cell-depleted T cells, or PBMCs.

Measured with immunoSEQ multiplex PCR; TCRdb has only the in-frame clones, and not every one. The profile shows about 250,000 clones, about 90% of them singletons. This sequence originates from a man older than 75 with acute or convalescent COVID-19. The specimen was peripheral blood.

CDR3 DNA: TGTGCCAGCAGTTTATTATTTAGCGGGAGTAGTGTAGATACGCAGTATTTT. It is translated as CASSLLFSGSSVDTQYF. The chain couples TRBV28 to TRBJ2-3; 9 nucleotides align to TRBD2. Germline V gene lookup returns CDR1 MDHEN and CDR2 SYDVKM. Losses at the gene ends were 1 base for V and 5 bases for J; bases not matched to a gene: 10. The CDR3 is 17 residues long.